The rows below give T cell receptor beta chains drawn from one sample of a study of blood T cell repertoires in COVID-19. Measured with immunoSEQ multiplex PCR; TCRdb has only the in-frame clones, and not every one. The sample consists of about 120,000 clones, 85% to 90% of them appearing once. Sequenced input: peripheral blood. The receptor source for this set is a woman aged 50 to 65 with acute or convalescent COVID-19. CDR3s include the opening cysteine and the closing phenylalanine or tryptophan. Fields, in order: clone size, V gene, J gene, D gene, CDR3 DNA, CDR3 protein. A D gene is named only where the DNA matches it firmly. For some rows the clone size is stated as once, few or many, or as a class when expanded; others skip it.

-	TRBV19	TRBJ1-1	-	TGTGCCAGTAGTAACCTCAGGGAAAGTAGGACTGAAGCTTTCTTT	CASSNLRESRTEAFF
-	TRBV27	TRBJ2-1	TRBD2	TGTGCCAGCAGTCTAGCGGGGACGTACGGTGAGCAGTTCTTC	CASSLAGTYGEQFF
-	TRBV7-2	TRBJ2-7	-	TGTGCCAGCAGCCCCGGGGGGCAGGGGAAGGGCGAGCAGTACTTC	CASSPGGQGKGEQYF
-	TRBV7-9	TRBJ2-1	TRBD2	TGTGCCAGCAGCTCACCGGGACTAGACTATAGTGAGCAGTTCTTC	CASSSPGLDYSEQFF
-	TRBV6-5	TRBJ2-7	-	TGTGCCAGCAGTTCCGGTTATAGCGAGCAGTACTTC	CASSSGYSEQYF
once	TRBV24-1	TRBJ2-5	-	TGTGCCACCAGTGACCTGGGACACGAGGAGACCCAGTACTTC	CATSDLGHEETQYF
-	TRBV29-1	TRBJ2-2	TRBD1	TGCAGCGTTGAGGGACAGGACACCGGGGAGCTGTTTTTT	CSVEGQDTGELFF
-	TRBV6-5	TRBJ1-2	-	TGTGCCAGCAGTAAGCCGGGTCGAGGCTACACCTTC	CASSKPGRGYTF
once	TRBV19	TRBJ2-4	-	TGTGCCAGTAGTAAACAGGTCACCAAAAACATTCAGTACTTC	CASSKQVTKNIQYF
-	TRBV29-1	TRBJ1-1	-	TGCAGCGTCGCCACAGGTCTTGAAGCTTTCTTT	CSVATGLEAFF
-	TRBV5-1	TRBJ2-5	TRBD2	TGCGCCAGCAGAGGGGATGGTTCCGGGGGGGAGACCCAGTACTTC	CASRGDGSGGETQYF
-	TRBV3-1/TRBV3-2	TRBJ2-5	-	TGTGCCAGCAGCCAAGGCCCAGCGGAGACCCAGTACTTC	CASSQGPAETQYF
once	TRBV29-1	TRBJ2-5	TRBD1	TGCAGCGGCTCGACAGGGGGGAAAGAGACCCAGTACTTC	CSGSTGGKETQYF
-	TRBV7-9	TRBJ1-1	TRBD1	TGTGCCAGCAGCTCGGGACAGGTGGGGGACACTGAAGCTTTCTTT	CASSSGQVGDTEAFF
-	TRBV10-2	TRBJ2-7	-	TGCGCCAGCGTGGGGACATCGTCTCTTGAGCAGTACTTC	CASVGTSSLEQYF
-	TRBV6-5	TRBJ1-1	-	TGTGCCAGCAGAACTAGCGCGAACACTGAAGCTTTCTTT	CASRTSANTEAFF
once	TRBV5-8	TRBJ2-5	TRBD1	TGTGCCAGTAACAGGGGGTCCCAAGAGACCCAGTACTTC	CASNRGSQETQYF
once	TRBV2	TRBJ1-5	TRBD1	TGTGCCAGCATTTTTGACAGGGAGCATCAGCCCCAGCATTTT	CASIFDREHQPQHF
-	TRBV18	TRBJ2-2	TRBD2	TGTGCCAGCTCACCGAGCGGGATGAACACCGGGGAGCTGTTTTTT	CASSPSGMNTGELFF
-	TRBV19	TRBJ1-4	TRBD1	TGTGCCAGTAGTGTCCCGGGACAGGGGGCAGAAAAACTGTTTTTT	CASSVPGQGAEKLFF
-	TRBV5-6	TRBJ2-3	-	TGTGCCAGCAGCTTGTACTACACAGATACGCAGTATTTT	CASSLYYTDTQYF
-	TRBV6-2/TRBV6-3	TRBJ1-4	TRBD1	TGTGCCAGCAGTTACGACAGGGACCATGAAAAACTGTTTTTT	CASSYDRDHEKLFF
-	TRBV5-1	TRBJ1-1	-	TGCGCCAGCAGCTTAAGAGTGAACACTGAAGCTTTCTTT	CASSLRVNTEAFF
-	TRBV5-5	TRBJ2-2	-	TGTGCCAGCCGAGAATTCGCGAACACCGGGGAGCTGTTTTTT	CASREFANTGELFF
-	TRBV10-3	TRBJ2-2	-	TGTGCCATCAGTGTGTTGGACACCAACACCGGGGAGCTGTTTTTT	CAISVLDTNTGELFF
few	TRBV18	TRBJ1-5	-	TGTGCCAGCTCAACAAATAGCAATCAGCCCCAGCATTTT	CASSTNSNQPQHF
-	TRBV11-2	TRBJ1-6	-	TGTGCCAGCAGCCGCGGTCCGAATTCACCCCTCCACTTT	CASSRGPNSPLHF
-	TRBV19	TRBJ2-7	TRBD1	TGTGCCAGTAGTAACTGGGACAGGGGTTACGAGCAGTACTTC	CASSNWDRGYEQYF
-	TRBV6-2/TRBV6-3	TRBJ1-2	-	TGTGCCAGCAGTTACGACAGGACGCGCTATGGCTACACCTTC	CASSYDRTRYGYTF
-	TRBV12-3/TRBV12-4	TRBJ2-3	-	TGTGCCAGCCTCCCCCTGGAGCGGGATACGCAGTATTTT	CASLPLERDTQYF
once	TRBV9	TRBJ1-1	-	TGTGCCAGCAGCGTAGCTACGTTTACTGAAGCTTTCTTT	CASSVATFTEAFF
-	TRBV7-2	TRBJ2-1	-	TGTGCCAGCAGCCGGGGGGCCTCTGGAAGTGAGCAGTTCTTC	CASSRGASGSEQFF
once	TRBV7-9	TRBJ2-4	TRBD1	TGTGCCAGCAGCTTGTTGGACAGGGGGAACATTCAGTACTTC	CASSLLDRGNIQYF
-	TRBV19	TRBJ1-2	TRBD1	TGTGCCAGTAGTATACCACCGGGACAGGGACTCTATGGCTACACCTTC	CASSIPPGQGLYGYTF
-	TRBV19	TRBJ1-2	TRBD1	TGTGCCAGTACCTCGACGGACAGGGAAGGCGGCTACACCTTC	CASTSTDREGGYTF
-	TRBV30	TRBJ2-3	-	TGTGCCTGGAGTGTGCAGGAGGGCACAGATACGCAGTATTTT	CAWSVQEGTDTQYF
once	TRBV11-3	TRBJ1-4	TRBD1	TGTGCCAGCACCGACAGGGGTGAGAGTGAAAAACTGTTTTTT	CASTDRGESEKLFF
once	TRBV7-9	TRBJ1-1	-	TGTGCCAGCAGCTTACAGTGGGAAGCTTTCTTT	CASSLQWEAFF
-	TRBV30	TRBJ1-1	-	TGTGCCTGGAGCCCCTTCGAGGGAGGCGCTGAAGCTTTCTTT	CAWSPFEGGAEAFF
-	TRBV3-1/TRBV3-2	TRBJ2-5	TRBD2	TGTGCCAGCAGCCTCCAGGGGCTAGCGGGGCCCACTCGGAGGACCCAGTACTTC	CASSLQGLAGPTRRTQYF
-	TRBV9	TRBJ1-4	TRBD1	TGTGCCAGCAGCGGGACAGGTGAAAAACTGTTTTTT	CASSGTGEKLFF
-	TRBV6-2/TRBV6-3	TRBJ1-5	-	TGTGCCAGCAGTTACTCCCGGGGGAGCAATCAGCCCCAGCATTTT	CASSYSRGSNQPQHF
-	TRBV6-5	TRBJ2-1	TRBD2	TGTGCCAGCAGTTACGCGGGGGGCTCCTACAATGAGCAGTTCTTC	CASSYAGGSYNEQFF
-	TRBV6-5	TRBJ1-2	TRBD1	TGTGCCAGCAGTACAGGGGGAGACTATGGCTACACCTTC	CASSTGGDYGYTF
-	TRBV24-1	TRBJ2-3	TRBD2	TGTGCCACCGCGAGCGGGGGGGCGACAGATACGCAGTATTTT	CATASGGATDTQYF
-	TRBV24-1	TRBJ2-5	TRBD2	TGTGCCACCAGTGATCCCCTAGCGGGGGGCAAAGAGACCCAGTACTTC	CATSDPLAGGKETQYF
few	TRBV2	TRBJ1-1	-	TGTGCCAGCGGGGGGACTGAAGCTTTCTTT	CASGGTEAFF
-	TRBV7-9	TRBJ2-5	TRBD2	TGTGCCTCGGGGGGGCTGGCGGAGACCCAGTACTTC	CASGGLAETQYF
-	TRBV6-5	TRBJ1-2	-	TGTGCCAGCAGTTACTACGCAGGGTTCTTTAACTATGGCTACACCTTC	CASSYYAGFFNYGYTF
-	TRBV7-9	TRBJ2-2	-	TGTGCCAGCAGCCATCCCCTATCGGGCACCGGGGAGCTGTTTTTT	CASSHPLSGTGELFF